Each of the 26 T cell receptor beta chains below was sequenced from the same sample in a study of blood T cell repertoires in COVID-19. Sequencing was performed with immunoSEQ multiplex PCR; in TCRdb, only in-frame clones are kept and a portion is missing. The sample carries roughly 300,000 clones, about 87% recorded once. The sample comprised peripheral blood. The receptor source for this set is a woman aged 45 to 65 who had recovered from COVID-19.

This clone has only one observation. The V call is TRBV28, the J call TRBJ1-2; 9 bases agree with TRBD1. J was trimmed by 5 bases and V by 3 bases; bases with no gene match: 4. The CDR3 covers 14 residues. Germline values: CDR1 MDHEN, CDR2 SYDVKM. The CDR3: CASSLGQGFYGYTF. The CDR3 DNA reads TGTGCCAGCAGTTTGGGACAGGGTTTTTATGGCTACACCTTC.

The chain links TRBV5-4 to TRBJ1-4; 12 bases are a match to TRBD1. From germline, CDR1 is SGHNT and CDR2 YYREEE (reference sequence). With V trimmed by 0 bases and J by 0 bases, 3 bases remained unmatched. CDR3 length: 18 amino acids. CDR3 DNA sequence: TGTGCCAGCAGCTTGGGGGGGACAGGGGGCGCAACTAATGAAAAACTGTTTTTT. It encodes CASSLGGTGGATNEKLFF.

This sequence joins TRBV5-1 and TRBJ2-5; D perhaps matches TRBD2 (6 bases). Trimming left V 0 bases short and J 5 bases short, with 11 bases between. The germline V gene encodes CDR1 SGHRS and CDR2 YFSETQ. The CDR3 spans 14 residues. This CDR3 is CASSLALGGETQYF. CDR3 DNA: TGCGCCAGCAGCTTGGCCTTGGGGGGTGAGACCCAGTACTTC.

V gene TRBV5-1 combines with J gene TRBJ2-3; D not certain. Germline CDR1 reads SGHRS; CDR2 reads YFSETQ. The CDR3 contains 16 residues. The V gene lost 0 bases and the J gene lost 6 bases, with 17 bases spanning the gap. This CDR3 reads CASSLGAPRLGDTQYF. CDR3 nucleotide sequence: TGCGCCAGCAGCTTGGGGGCCCCAAGGTTAGGCGATACGCAGTATTTT.

V and J are TRBV6-5 and TRBJ1-1; tentative D call: TRBD1 (5 bases). V dropped 8 bases and J dropped 0 bases, with 10 bases sitting between them. Germline values: CDR1 MNHEY, CDR2 SVGAGI. CDR3 length equals 13 residues. The CDR3 reads CASDGGMNTEAFF. Here the CDR3 DNA reads TGTGCCAGCGATGGGGGGATGAACACTGAAGCTTTCTTT.

J is TRBJ1-5 and V is TRBV28, with 7 bases that match TRBD1. The J segment lost 8 bases and the V segment lost 6 bases, leaving 22 bases of the junction unmatched. Germline-derived CDR1 and CDR2 are MDHEN and SYDVKM. This CDR3 is built from 18 residues. The CDR3 region is CASSPLTRQGGLGEPQHF. DNA of the CDR3: TGTGCCAGCAGCCCACTTACCCGTCAAGGGGGCCTAGGGGAGCCCCAGCATTTT. Combining the CDR3 with reference TRBV28 and TRBJ1-5 gives the whole variable domain DVKVTQSSRYLVKRTGEKVFLECVQDMDHENMFWYRQDPGLGLRLIYFSYDVKMKEKGDIPEGYSVSREKKERFSLILESASTNQTSMYLCASSPLTRQGGLGEPQHFGDGTRLSIL.

V gene TRBV3-1 (or the pseudogene TRBV3-2) combines with J gene TRBJ1-2; D is uncertain. The CDR3 contains 13 residues. V shed 4 bases and J shed 2 bases, with 8 bases lying between them. Germline CDR1 and CDR2: LGHDT and YNNKEL (reference sequence). Written as DNA, the CDR3 is TGTGCCAGCAGCCCGAGGGTGAACTATGGCTACACCTTC. It codes for CASSPRVNYGYTF.

J is TRBJ2-3 and V is TRBV4-1, with D maybe TRBD1 (6 bases). Germline CDR1 is MGHRA and CDR2 is YSYEKL. The V gene lost 4 bases and the J gene lost 6 bases, with 17 bases spanning the gap. This CDR3 region has 15 residues. The CDR3 nucleotides read TGCGCCAGCAGCCCTCCAGGGGCGGTAGGGGATACGCAGTATTTT. This sequence encodes CASSPPGAVGDTQYF.

The table lists this clone with a few counts. V usage is TRBV19 and J usage is TRBJ2-5, with D perhaps TRBD1 (5 bases). This CDR3 is built from 13 residues. Trimming cost V 5 bases and J 1 base, with 8 bases left between them. CDR1 is LNHDA, CDR2 SQIVND, per germline (reference sequence). CDR3 sequence (DNA): TGTGCCAGTAGTCCGGACACCCAAGAGACCCAGTACTTC. This translates into CASSPDTQETQYF.

V gene TRBV28 combines with J gene TRBJ2-1; 9 bases fit TRBD2. J lost 3 bases, V lost 7 bases, and 7 bases had no gene match. Germline lookup yields CDR1 MDHEN and CDR2 SYDVKM. The CDR3 length is 15 residues. CDR3 in DNA: TGTGCCAGCAACATGGGGCGGGGGGGCTACAATGAGCAGTTCTTC. Amino acid sequence: CASNMGRGGYNEQFF.

The DNA of the CDR3 is TGCGCCAGCAGTGTGTACGCGGGAGAGAACACCGGGGAGCTGTTTTTT. The encoded protein is CASSVYAGENTGELFF. This chain links TRBV10-2 with TRBJ2-2, with 7 positions matching TRBD2. CDR1 and CDR2 (germline): WSHSY, SAAADI. Unmatched junction bases numbered 6, after V lost 4 bases and J lost 1 base. This CDR3 region has 16 residues.

This clone was seen only once. This chain uses TRBV10-3 with TRBJ1-1, with TRBD1 identical over 7 bases. The CDR3 is made up of 12 amino acids. V shed 8 bases and J 0 bases; nucleotides not matched to a gene: 0. From germline, CDR1 is ENHRY and CDR2 SYGVKD. CDR3 bases: TGTGCCATCGGACAGGTGAACACTGAAGCTTTCTTT. Its protein product is CAIGQVNTEAFF.

V and J are TRBV27 and TRBJ1-6; 9 bases are a match to TRBD1. CDR3 size: 17 residues. Germline V gene sequence: CDR1 MNHEY, CDR2 SMNVEV (reference sequence). Losses at the gene ends were 0 bases for V and 9 bases for J; bases not matched to a gene: 9. CDR3 in DNA: TGTGCCAGCAGTTTATCGGCGGGACAGGGTATCGGTTCACCCCTCCACTTT. Protein sequence: CASSLSAGQGIGSPLHF.

The chain couples TRBV7-9 to TRBJ1-4; the D is unclear. Per germline, CDR1 SEHNR and CDR2 FQNEAQ (reference sequence). This CDR3 is 12 amino acids long. Trimming took off 5 bases at V and 14 bases at J, with 15 bases between the two ends. The CDR3 spells CASSLISDRLFF. CDR3 coding DNA: TGTGCCAGCAGCCTAATATCCGATCGGCTGTTTTTT.

The rearrangement uses TRBV6-5 and TRBJ2-3; perhaps TRBD2 as D (5 bases). V was trimmed by 6 bases and J by 1 base, leaving 11 bases between them. The CDR3 totals 14 residues. CDR1 is MNHEY and CDR2 is SVGAGI in the germline V gene. CDR3 protein: CASRNRERTDTQYF. CDR3 DNA: TGTGCCAGCAGGAACCGGGAACGCACAGATACGCAGTATTTT.

The V call is TRBV18, the J call TRBJ2-1; the D gene is possibly TRBD1 (6 bases). The V gene's germline CDR1 is KGHSH and CDR2 LQKENI. V shed 3 bases and J shed 2 bases, with 11 bases lying between them. The CDR3 covers 15 residues. This CDR3 reads CASSPTGLAYNEQFF. The CDR3 DNA reads TGTGCCAGCTCACCTACAGGGCTAGCCTACAATGAGCAGTTCTTC.

The V call is TRBV10-2, the J call TRBJ2-2; D is uncertain. The CDR3 extends over 14 amino acids. CDR1 WSHSY and CDR2 SAAADI come from the germline V gene. Trimming took off 6 bases at V and 0 bases at J, with 8 bases between the two ends. The CDR3 reads CASRSQANTGELFF. The CDR3, as DNA: TGCGCCAGCAGATCCCAGGCGAACACCGGGGAGCTGTTTTTT.

The chain recombines TRBV6-2 or TRBV6-3 with TRBJ1-1; 9 positions match TRBD1. This CDR3 comprises 17 residues. Trimming removed 0 bases from V and 0 bases from J; junction bases left unmatched: 5. Germline loops: CDR1 MNHEY, CDR2 SVGEGT. In nucleotides, the CDR3 is TGTGCCAGCAGTTACTCGGGACAGGGTATATTGAACACTGAAGCTTTCTTT. This translates into CASSYSGQGILNTEAFF.

The rearrangement links TRBV19 to TRBJ1-2; D call uncertain. Germline V lookup: CDR1 LNHDA, CDR2 SQIVND (reference sequence). CDR3 length: 15 amino acids. V was pared by 9 bases and J by 4 bases, with 21 bases between. The CDR3 spells CASLKRQATGYGYTF. CDR3 nucleotide sequence: TGTGCCAGCCTCAAGCGGCAGGCGACGGGCTATGGCTACACCTTC.

This clone showed up just once. The chain joins TRBV7-8 to TRBJ2-1, with TRBD1 as a possible D gene (5 bases). Looked up from germline, CDR1 is SGHVS and CDR2 is FQNEAQ. The V end lost 6 bases, the J end lost 10 bases, and 13 bases lay between the germline ends. The CDR3 covers 12 residues. CDR3 region: CASSVGAREQFF. CDR3 sequence (DNA): TGTGCCAGCAGTGTTGGGGCGAGGGAGCAGTTCTTC.

V usage is TRBV2 and J usage is TRBJ2-3; 13 nucleotides agree with TRBD2. CDR3 size: 17 residues. Unmatched junction bases numbered 8, after V lost 8 bases and J lost 0 bases. CDR1 is SNHLY, CDR2 FYNNEI, per germline. Here the CDR3 reads CASGTSGGAGSTDTQYF. DNA for the CDR3: TGTGCCAGCGGTACTAGCGGGGGGGCCGGGAGCACAGATACGCAGTATTTT.

The genes are TRBV28 and TRBJ2-7; 8 positions match TRBD1. V shed 1 base and J 2 bases; nucleotides not matched to a gene: 10. The germline V gene has CDR1 MDHEN and CDR2 SYDVKM. The CDR3 sequence is 17 residues long. For the CDR3, the DNA is TGTGCCAGCAGTTTATTGTATCCGGGACAGGCTACCTACGAGCAGTACTTC. Protein product: CASSLLYPGQATYEQYF.

The genes are TRBV27 and TRBJ2-1, with D possibly TRBD1 on 5 matching bases. Germline V CDR1 and CDR2: MNHEY, SMNVEV (reference sequence). V was pared by 2 bases and J by 4 bases, with 15 bases between. This CDR3 is built from 16 residues. CDR3 nucleotides: TGTGCCAGCAGTTTAATGGGGTCAGGGTCTTACAATGAGCAGTTCTTC. Its protein is CASSLMGSGSYNEQFF.

The chain carries TRBV3-1 (or the pseudogene TRBV3-2) and TRBJ1-6, with TRBD1 identical over 7 bases. V was pared by 0 bases and J by 7 bases, with 9 bases of the junction left unmatched. Germline lookup yields CDR1 LGHDT and CDR2 YNNKEL (reference sequence). CDR3 length: 17 residues. The CDR3 loop reads CASSQEFDREVNSPLHF. CDR3 nucleotide sequence: TGTGCCAGCAGCCAAGAATTCGACAGGGAAGTCAATTCACCCCTCCACTTT.

This clone was observed a handful of times. This chain uses TRBV6-5 with TRBJ2-7, with 9 positions matching TRBD1. The CDR3 contains 15 residues. Trimming removed 5 bases from V and 1 base from J; junction bases left unmatched: 6. The germline CDR1 and CDR2 sequences are MNHEY and SVGAGI. DNA of the CDR3: TGTGCCAGCAGTCCGGACAGGGGAACTTCCTACGAGCAGTACTTC. The encoded protein is CASSPDRGTSYEQYF.

This clone was recorded at least ten times. The chain recombines TRBV18 with TRBJ2-2; a possible D gene is TRBD2 (5 bases). CDR3 length: 15 amino acids. Trimming pared 6 bases from V and 0 bases from J, leaving 11 bases between. Germline loops: CDR1 KGHSH, CDR2 LQKENI. This chain's CDR3 is CASSPGGSNTGELFF. CDR3 coding DNA: TGTGCCAGCTCCCCGGGCGGGTCGAACACCGGGGAGCTGTTTTTT.